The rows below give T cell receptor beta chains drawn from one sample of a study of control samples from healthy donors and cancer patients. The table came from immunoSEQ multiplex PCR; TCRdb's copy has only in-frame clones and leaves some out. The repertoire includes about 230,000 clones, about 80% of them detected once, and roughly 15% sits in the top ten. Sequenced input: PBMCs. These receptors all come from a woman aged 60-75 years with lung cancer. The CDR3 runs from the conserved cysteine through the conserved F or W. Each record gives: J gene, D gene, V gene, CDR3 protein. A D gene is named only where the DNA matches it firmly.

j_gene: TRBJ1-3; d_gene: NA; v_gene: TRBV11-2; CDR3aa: CASIPGATIGNTIYF
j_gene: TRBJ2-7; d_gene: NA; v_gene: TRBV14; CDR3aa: CASSWQDVYEQYF
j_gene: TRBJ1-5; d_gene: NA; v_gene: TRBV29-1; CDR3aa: CSVLQTGNSNQPQHF
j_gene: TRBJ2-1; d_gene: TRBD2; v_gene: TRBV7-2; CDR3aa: CASSLAASGRALEQFF
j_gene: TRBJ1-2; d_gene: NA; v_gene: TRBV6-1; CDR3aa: CASSEVGNPNYGYTF
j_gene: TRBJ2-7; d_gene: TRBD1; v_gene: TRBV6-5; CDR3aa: CASSKSGTGNYEQYF
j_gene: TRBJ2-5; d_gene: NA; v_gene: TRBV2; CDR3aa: CASRTSGGVETQYF
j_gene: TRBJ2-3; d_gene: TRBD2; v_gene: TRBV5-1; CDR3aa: CASSLVGGVGTDTQYF
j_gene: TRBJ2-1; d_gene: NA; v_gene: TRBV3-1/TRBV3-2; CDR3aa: CASLSSTGNPNEQFF
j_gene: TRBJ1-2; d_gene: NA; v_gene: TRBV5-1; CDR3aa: CASREGPEANYGYTF
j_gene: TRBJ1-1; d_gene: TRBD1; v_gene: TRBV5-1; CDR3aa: CASSLNTGGSEAFF
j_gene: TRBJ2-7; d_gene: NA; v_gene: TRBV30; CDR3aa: CAWSFSGVEQYF
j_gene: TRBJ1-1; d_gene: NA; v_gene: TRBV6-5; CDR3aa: CASSGSGYTNTEAFF
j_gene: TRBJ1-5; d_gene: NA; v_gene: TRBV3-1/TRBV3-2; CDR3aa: CASSQDWGSNQPQHF
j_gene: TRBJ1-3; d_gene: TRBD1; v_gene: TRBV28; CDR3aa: CASRPDRAGNTIYF
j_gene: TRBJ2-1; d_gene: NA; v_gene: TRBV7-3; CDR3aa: CASSSSIYNEQFF
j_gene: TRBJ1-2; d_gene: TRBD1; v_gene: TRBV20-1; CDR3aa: CSASPGTGAFYGYTF
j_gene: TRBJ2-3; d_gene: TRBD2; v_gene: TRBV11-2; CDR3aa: CASSSLAGGPTDTQYF
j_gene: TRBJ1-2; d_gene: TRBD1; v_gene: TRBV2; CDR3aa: CASSGQGAKGGYTF
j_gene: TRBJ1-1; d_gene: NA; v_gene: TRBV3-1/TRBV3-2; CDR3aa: CASSQGSGTEAFF
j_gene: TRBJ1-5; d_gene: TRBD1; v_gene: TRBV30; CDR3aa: CAWADRDSQPQHF
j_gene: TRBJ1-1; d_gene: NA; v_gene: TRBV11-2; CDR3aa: CASSPLTTLRNTEAFF
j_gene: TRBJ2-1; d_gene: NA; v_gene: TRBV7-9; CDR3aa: CASSLARADRVHEQFF
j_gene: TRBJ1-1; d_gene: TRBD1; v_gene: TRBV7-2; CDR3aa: CASSRYGRGGTEAFF
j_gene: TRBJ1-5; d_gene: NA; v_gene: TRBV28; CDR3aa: CASTDPAGQPQHF
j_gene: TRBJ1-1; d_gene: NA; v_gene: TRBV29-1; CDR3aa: CSVSRGWGEAFF
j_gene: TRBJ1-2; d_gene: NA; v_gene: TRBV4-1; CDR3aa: CASSQDQGWYGLSYGYTF
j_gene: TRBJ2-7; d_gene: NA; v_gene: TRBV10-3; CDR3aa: CAISAGSNEQYF
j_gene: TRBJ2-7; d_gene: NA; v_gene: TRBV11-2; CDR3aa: CASSIDSASYEQYF
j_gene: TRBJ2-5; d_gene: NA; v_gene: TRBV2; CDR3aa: CASSMTRGETQYF
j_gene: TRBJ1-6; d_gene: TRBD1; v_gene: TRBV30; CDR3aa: CAWGTGSSYNSPLHF
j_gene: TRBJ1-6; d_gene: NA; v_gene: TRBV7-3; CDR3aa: CASSLSGPNSPLHF
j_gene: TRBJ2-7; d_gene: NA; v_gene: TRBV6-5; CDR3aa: CASSPPGPYYEQYF
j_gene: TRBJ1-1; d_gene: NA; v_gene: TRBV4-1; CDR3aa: CASSQTSGLGTEAFF
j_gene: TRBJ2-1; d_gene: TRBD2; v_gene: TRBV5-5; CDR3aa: CASSVKERSGDYNEQFF
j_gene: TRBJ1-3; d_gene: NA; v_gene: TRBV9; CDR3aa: CASSLRTAGNTIYF
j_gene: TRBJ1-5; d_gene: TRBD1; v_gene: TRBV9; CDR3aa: CASSRQGVHSNQPQHF
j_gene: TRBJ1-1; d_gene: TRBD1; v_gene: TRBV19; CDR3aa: CASSPQGAGTEAFF
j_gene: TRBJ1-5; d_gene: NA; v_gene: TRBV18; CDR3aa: CASSPPLRDSNQPQHF
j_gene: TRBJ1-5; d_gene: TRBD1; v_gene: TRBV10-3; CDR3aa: CATNPGTGNNQPQHF
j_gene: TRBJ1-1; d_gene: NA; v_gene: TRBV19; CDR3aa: CASSIAGARTEAFF
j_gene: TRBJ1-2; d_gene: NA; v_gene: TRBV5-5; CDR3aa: CASSLAGRRYTF
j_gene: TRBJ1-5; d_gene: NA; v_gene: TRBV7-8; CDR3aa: CASSLGPGNQPQHF
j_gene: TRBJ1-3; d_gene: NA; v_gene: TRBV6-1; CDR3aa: CASSELGGPHGNTIYF
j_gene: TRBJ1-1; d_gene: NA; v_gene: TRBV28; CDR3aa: CASRTPGQGNTEAFF
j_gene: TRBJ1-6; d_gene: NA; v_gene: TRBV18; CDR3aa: CASSPSTGDSPLHF
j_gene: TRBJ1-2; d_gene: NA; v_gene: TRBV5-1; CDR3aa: CASSVGADEVYTF
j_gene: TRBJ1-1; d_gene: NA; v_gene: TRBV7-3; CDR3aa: CASSLEVSRSTEAFF
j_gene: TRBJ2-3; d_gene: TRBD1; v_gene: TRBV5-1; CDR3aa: CASSRTGGQTDTQYF
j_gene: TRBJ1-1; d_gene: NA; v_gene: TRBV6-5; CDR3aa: CASGYRGVAFF
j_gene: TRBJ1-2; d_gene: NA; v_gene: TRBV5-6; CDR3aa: CASTQPGIYGYTF
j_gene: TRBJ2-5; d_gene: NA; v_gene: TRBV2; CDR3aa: CASSETGGSRATQYF
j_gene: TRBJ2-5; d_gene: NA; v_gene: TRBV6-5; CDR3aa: CASSLGWIQETQYF
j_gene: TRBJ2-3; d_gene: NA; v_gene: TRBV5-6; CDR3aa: CASSSQGGGSTDTQYF
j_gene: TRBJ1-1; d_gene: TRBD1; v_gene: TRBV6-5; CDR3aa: CASSTRTGLDPEAFF